The entry that follows covers one TCR beta chain sequence. The target of this receptor is not known. No base qualities exist here, and no much larger clone lies one base off it. These data come from a study of OX40 agonist ivuxolimab in advanced cancers. Regarding the study in general: Ivuxolimab was a fully human IgG2 agonistic monoclonal antibody targeting the costimulatory receptor OX40 (CD134). Intravenous ivuxolimab was administered to patients every 2 weeks at six dose levels: 0.01, 0.1, 0.3, 1.5, 3 and 10 mg/kg. Of the approximately 50 dose-escalation patients, hepatocellular carcinoma was present in approximately 20, melanoma in roughly 15, renal cell carcinoma in 9 and head and neck cancer in 9. In the dose-escalation cohort, roughly 80% of patients were male, and the mean age was around 60 years, with a range of about 20 to 90. Patients were allowed to have had prior anti-PD-1, anti-PD-L1 or anti-CTLA-4 therapy, and roughly two fifths of the dose-escalation patients had been treated with checkpoint inhibitors. Partial responses occurred in three dose-escalation patients: two with cutaneous melanoma and one with hepatocellular carcinoma. The point of sequencing TCRbeta in the periphery was to test whether ivuxolimab changed TCR sequence diversity and drove clonal T-cell expansion. The paper covers the monotherapy dose-escalation part of the phase I ivuxolimab trial, which included N of about 56 patients. General conclusions and limits of the study: Low levels of normalized T-cell clonal expansion were also shown by some nonresponding patients. At doses of 0.1 to 3.0 mg/kg, clonal expansion of both CD4+ and CD8+ T cells in blood was seen between baseline and week 6. On average, CD8+ T cells showed more expanded clones than CD4+ T cells after ivuxolimab. In the 0.1-3.0 mg/kg groups, partial responders had among the lowest normalized peripheral clonal expansion, particularly in CD8+ T cells. Which antigens the clonally expanded peripheral T cells were specific for was not determined.

Patients with autoimmune disease history or receiving systemic immunosuppression were excluded from the trial. In every dose cohort, peripheral blood was drawn for TCR sequencing at baseline, cycle 4 day 1, and cycle 7 day 1. Samples were obtained from an open-label, multicenter, first-in-human phase I dose-escalation trial of ivuxolimab. Adults with locally advanced or metastatic melanoma, renal cell carcinoma, hepatocellular carcinoma or head and neck squamous cell carcinoma were enrolled in the trial. Before TCR sequencing, CD4+ T cells and CD8+ T cells were sorted from peripheral blood as separate populations. V loses 4 bases of germline sequence and J loses 4 bases, and the interval between the two ends is 10 bases. From the germline V gene, CDR1 is SNHLY and CDR2 is FYNNEI. Including cysteine and phenylalanine, the CDR3 has 13 amino acids. Of the read, only the CDR3 DNA is kept; its 39 bases are in frame from base 1.

Genomic DNA was isolated from the sorted cells so that the TCRbeta CDR3 region could be sequenced. The immunoSEQ Assay was used for sequencing of TCRbeta CDR3 regions. TCRdb limited this immuneACCESS table to in-frame rearrangements with V and J called. A share of clones is missing; checked studies link under half to unresolved V genes, and the rest is unexplained. The sample table records about 46,000 clones; 82% of these occur just once. The ten largest account for about 1.7% of the sample. In this chain, TRBV2 is recombined with TRBJ1-2; no D gene is confidently identified. The sequences come from CD4+ or CD8+ T cells sorted from blood, collected in a trial of the OX40 agonist ivuxolimab. The receptor comes from an adult with an advanced solid tumor such as melanoma, head and neck, liver or kidney cancer. Here the CDR3 is given as CASSVKQSYGYTF. Here is the DNA: TGTGCCAGCAGTGTGAAACAGAGCTATGGCTACACCTTC.